This T cell receptor (beta chain) emerged from a study of cytomegalovirus exposure and HLA in healthy donors. Study observations and caveats: While the bulk of TCR sequences proved rare, some public TCRs turned up in many donors. Accounts indicate the classifier identified cytomegalovirus status with strong specificity and sensitivity.

Primers: 60 Vbeta forward and 13 Jbeta reverse. Data came from immunoSEQ multiplex PCR; TCRdb stores just in-frame clones and leaves some out. The data contain 210,000 or so clones, about 79% of them singletons. The V segment lost 4 bases and the J segment 5 bases; nucleotides outside the gene matches: 11. Looked up from germline, CDR1 is MGHDK and CDR2 is SYGVNS. This CDR3 region has 15 residues. With respect to this clone: Its antigen is unknown.

The sequence derives from a man aged 18 to 29 in good health and CMV-seronegative. Sequences were obtained from PBMCs. The chain uses TRBV25-1 and TRBJ2-7; 7 nucleotides match TRBD1. Written as DNA, the CDR3 is TGTGCCAGCAGTGGGATATCAGGGGGAGAGAACGAGCAGTACTTC. It is translated as CASSGISGGENEQYF.